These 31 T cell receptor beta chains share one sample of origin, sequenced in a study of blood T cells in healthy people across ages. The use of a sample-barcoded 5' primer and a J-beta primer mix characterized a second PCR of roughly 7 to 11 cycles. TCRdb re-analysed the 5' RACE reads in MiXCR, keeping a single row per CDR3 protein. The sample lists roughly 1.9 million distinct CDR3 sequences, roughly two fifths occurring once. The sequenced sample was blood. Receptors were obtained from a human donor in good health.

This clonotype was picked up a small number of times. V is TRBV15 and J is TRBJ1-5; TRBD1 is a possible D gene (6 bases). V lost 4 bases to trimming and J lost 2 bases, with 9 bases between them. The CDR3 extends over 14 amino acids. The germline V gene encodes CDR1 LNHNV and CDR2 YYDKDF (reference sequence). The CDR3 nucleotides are TGTGCCACCAGCAAGGGGGGCGGCAATCAGCCCCAGCATTTT. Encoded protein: CATSKGGGNQPQHF.

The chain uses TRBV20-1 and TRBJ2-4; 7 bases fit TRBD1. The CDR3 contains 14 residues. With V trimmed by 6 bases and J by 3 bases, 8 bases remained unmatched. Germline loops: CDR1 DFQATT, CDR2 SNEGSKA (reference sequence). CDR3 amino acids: CSATDRSHKNIQYF. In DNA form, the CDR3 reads TGCAGTGCCACGGACAGGTCACACAAAAACATTCAGTACTTC.

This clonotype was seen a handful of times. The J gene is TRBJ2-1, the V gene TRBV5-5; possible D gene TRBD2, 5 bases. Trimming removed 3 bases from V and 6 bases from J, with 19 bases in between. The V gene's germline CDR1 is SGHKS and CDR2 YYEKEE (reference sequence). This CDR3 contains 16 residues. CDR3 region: CASSSFGNLRANEQFF. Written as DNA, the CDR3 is TGTGCCAGCAGCTCTTTCGGGAACCTGCGGGCCAATGAGCAGTTCTTC.

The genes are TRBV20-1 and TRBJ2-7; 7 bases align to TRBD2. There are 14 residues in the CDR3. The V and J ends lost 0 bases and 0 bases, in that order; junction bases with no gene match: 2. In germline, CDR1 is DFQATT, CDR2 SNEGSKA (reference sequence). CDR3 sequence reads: CSAREGGDSYEQYF. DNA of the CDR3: TGCAGTGCTAGAGAGGGGGGGGACTCCTACGAGCAGTACTTC.

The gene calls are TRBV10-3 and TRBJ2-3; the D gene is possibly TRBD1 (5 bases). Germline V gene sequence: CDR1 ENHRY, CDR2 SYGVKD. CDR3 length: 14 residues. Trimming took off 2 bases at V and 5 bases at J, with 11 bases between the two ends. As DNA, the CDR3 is TGTGCCATCAGTGAGATGTTAGACAGAGATACGCAGTATTTT. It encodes CAISEMLDRDTQYF.

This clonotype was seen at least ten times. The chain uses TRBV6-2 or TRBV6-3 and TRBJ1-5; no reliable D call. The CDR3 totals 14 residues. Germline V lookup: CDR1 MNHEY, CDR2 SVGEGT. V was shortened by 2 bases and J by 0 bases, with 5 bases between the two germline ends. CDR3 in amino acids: CASSYKNSNQPQHF. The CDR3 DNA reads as TGTGCCAGCAGTTACAAGAATAGCAATCAGCCCCAGCATTTT.

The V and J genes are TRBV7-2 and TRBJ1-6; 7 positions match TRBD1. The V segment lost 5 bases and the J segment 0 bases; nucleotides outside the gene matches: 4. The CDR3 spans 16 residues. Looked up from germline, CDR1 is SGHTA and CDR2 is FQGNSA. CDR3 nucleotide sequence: TGTGCCAGCAGCCTTAGACAGGGCTCCTATAATTCACCCCTCCACTTT. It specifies CASSLRQGSYNSPLHF.

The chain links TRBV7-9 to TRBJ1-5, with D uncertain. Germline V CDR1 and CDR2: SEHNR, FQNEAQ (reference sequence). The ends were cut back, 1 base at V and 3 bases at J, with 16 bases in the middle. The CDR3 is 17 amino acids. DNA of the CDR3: TGTGCCAGCAGCTTAGGTAGGTTATGGACCGACAATCAGCCCCAGCATTTT. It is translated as CASSLGRLWTDNQPQHF.

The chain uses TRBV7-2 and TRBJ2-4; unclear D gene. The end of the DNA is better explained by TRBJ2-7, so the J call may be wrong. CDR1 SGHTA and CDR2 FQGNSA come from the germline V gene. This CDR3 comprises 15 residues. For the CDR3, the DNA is TGTGCCAGCAGCTTAGATATGCAAGACTGGTCCGAGCAGTACTTC. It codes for CASSLDMQDWSEQYF.

Here the CDR3 DNA reads TGCAGCGGTTGCACGGGGGGGGACACTGAAGCTTTCTTT. Translated, it gives CSGCTGGDTEAFF. The V and J genes are TRBV29-1 and TRBJ1-1; the D gene is possibly TRBD1 (5 bases). The CDR3 is 13 amino acids. V was trimmed by 7 bases and J by 3 bases, leaving 15 bases between them. The V gene's germline CDR1 is SQVTM and CDR2 ANQGSEA.

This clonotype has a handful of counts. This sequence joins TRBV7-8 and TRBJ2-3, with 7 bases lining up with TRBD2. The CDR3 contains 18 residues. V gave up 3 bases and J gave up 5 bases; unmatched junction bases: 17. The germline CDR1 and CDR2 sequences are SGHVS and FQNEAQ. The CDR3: CASSFERPSEGLRDTQYF. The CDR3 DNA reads TGTGCCAGCAGCTTTGAAAGGCCTAGCGAGGGACTACGAGATACGCAGTATTTT. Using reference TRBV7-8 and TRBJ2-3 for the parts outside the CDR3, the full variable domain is GAGVSQSPRYKVAKRGQDVALRCDPISGHVSLFWYQQALGQGPEFLTYFQNEAQLDKSGLPSDRFFAERPEGSVSTLKIQRTQQEDSAVYLCASSFERPSEGLRDTQYFGPGTRLTVL.

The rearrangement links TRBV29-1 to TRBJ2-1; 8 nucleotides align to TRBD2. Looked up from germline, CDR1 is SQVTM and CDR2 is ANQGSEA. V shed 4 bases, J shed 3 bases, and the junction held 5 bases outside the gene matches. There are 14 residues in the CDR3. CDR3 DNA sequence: TGCAGCGTTGTTTTGACTAGCGACTACAATGAGCAGTTCTTC. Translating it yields CSVVLTSDYNEQFF.

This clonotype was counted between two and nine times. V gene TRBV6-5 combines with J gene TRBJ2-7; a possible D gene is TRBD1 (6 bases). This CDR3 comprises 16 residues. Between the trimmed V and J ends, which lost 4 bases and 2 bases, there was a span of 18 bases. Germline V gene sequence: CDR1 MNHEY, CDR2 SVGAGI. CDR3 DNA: TGTGCCAGCAGTTTTCAGACAGGCCAGATTCCCTACGAGCAGTACTTC. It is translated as CASSFQTGQIPYEQYF.

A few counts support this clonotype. The CDR3 spells CASSHRHEPYEQYF. For the CDR3, the DNA is TGTGCCAGCAGCCACCGACACGAACCCTACGAGCAGTACTTC. The rearrangement joins TRBV7-9 to TRBJ2-7; no firm D call. Germline V lookup: CDR1 SEHNR, CDR2 FQNEAQ (reference sequence). The ends were cut back, 5 bases at V and 2 bases at J, with 13 bases in the middle. The CDR3 runs to 14 residues.

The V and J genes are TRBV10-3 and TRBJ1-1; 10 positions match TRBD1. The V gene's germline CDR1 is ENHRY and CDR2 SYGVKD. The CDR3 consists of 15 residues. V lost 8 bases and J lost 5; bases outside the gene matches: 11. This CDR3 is CAIRSRGQGETEAFF. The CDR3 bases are TGTGCCATCCGCTCGCGAGGACAGGGGGAGACTGAAGCTTTCTTT.

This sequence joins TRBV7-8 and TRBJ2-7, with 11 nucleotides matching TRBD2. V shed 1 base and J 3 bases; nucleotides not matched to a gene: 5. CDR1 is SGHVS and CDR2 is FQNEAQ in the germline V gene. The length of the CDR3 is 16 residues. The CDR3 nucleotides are TGTGCCAGCAGCTTAGGACTAGCGGGGCCCATCTACGAGCAGTACTTC. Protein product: CASSLGLAGPIYEQYF.

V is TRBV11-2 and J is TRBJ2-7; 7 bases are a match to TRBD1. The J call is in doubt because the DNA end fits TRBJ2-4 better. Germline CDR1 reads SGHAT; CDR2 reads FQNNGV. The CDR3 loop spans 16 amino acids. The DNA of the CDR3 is TGTGCCAGCAGCTTAATTCTAAGGACAGGCAAAAACATTCAGTACTTC. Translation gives CASSLILRTGKNIQYF.

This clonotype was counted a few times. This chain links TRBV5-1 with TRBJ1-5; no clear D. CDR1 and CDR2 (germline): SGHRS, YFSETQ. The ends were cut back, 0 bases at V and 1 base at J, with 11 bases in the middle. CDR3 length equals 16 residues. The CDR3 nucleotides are TGCGCCAGCAGCTTGGAGGGAATAAGAAGCAATCAGCCCCAGCATTTT. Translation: CASSLEGIRSNQPQHF.

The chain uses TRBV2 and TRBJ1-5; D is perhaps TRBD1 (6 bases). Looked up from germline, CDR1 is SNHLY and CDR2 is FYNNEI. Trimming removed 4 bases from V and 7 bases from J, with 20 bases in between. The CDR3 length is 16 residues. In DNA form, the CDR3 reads TGTGCCAGCAGTGCTTCCCCACAGGGCACTGGGCAGCCCCAGCATTTT. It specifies CASSASPQGTGQPQHF.

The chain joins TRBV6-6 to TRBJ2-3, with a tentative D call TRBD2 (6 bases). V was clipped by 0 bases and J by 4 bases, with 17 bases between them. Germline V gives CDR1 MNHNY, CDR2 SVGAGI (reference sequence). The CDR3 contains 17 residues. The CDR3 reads CASSYSLGGVEADTQYF. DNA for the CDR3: TGTGCCAGCAGTTACTCGCTGGGCGGGGTAGAAGCAGATACGCAGTATTTT.

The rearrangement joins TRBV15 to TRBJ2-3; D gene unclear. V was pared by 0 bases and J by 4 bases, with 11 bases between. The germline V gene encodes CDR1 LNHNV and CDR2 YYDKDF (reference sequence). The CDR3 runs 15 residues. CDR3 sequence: CATSRDRRPADTQYF. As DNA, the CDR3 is TGTGCCACCAGCAGAGATCGTAGACCTGCAGATACGCAGTATTTT.

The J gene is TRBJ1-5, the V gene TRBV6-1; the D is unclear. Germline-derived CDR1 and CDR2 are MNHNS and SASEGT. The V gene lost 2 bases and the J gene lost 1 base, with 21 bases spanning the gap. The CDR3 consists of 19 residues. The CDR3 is CASSENASAGRASNQPQHF. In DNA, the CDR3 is TGTGCCAGCAGTGAAAACGCGTCCGCGGGTCGCGCAAGCAATCAGCCCCAGCATTTT.

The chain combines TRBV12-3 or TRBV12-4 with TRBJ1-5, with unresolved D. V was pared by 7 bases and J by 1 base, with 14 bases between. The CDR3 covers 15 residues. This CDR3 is CASTSVDGSNQPQHF. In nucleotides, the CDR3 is TGTGCCAGCACCTCCGTGGACGGGAGCAATCAGCCCCAGCATTTT.

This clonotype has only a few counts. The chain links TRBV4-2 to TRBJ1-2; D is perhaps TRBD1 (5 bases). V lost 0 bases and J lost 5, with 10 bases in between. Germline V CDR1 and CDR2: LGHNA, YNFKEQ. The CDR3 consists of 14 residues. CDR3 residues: CASSQEGRTYGYTF. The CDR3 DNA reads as TGTGCCAGCAGCCAAGAGGGACGCACATATGGCTACACCTTC.

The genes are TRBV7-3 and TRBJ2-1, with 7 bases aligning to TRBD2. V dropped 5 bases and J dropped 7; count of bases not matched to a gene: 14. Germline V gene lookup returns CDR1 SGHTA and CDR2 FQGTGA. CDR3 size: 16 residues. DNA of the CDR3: TGTGCCAGCAGCCCCACGGGGCTAGCGGAACAGAATGAGCAGTTCTTC. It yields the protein CASSPTGLAEQNEQFF.

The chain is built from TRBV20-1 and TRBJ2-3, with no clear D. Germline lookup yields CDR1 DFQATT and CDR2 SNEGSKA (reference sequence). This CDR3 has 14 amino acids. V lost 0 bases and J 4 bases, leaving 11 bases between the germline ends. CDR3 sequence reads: CSARDPVRADTQYF. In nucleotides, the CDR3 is TGCAGTGCTAGAGATCCTGTGCGCGCAGATACGCAGTATTTT.

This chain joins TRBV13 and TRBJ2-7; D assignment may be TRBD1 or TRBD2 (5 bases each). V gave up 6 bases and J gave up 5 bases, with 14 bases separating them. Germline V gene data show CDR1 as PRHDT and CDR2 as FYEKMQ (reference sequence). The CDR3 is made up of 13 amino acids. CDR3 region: CASSAGRADEQYF. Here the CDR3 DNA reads TGTGCCAGCAGTGCGGGCAGGGCGGACGAGCAGTACTTC.

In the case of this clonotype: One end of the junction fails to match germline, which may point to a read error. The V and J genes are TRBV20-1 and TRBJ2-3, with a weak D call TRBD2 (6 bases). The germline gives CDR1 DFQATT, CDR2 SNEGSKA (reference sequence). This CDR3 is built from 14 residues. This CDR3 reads CSARPPLATDTQYF. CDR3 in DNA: TGTAGTGCTAGACCACCACTAGCAACAGATACGCAGTATTTT.

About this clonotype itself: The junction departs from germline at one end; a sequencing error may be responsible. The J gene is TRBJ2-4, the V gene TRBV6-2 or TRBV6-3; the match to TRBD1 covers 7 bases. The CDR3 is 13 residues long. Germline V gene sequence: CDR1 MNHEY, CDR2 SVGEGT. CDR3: CTSSYSRQGIQYF. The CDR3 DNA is TGTACCAGCAGTTACTCTCGACAGGGCATTCAGTACTTC.

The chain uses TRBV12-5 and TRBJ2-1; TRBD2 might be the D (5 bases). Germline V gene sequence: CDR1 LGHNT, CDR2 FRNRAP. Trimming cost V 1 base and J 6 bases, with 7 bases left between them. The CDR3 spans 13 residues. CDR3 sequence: CASGLAGINEQFF. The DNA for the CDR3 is TGTGCTAGTGGTTTGGCGGGGATCAATGAGCAGTTCTTC.

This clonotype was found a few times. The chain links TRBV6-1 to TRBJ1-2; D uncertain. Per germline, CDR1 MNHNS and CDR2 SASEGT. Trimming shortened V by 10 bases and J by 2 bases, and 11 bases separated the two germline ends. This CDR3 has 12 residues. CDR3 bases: TGTGCCACCTACCAAGGGAACTATGGCTACACCTTC. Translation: CATYQGNYGYTF.